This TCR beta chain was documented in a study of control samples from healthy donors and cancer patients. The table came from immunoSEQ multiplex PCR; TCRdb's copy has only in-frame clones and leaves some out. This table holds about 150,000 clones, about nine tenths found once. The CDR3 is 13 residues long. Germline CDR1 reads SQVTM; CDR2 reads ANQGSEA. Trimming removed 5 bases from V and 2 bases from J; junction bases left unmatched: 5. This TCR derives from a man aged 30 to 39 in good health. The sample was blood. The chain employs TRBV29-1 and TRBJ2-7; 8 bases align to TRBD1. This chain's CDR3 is CSVLDRETYEQYF. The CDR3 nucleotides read TGCAGCGTTTTGGACAGGGAGACCTACGAGCAGTACTTC.